This TCR beta chain derives from a study of blood T cells in healthy people across ages. Overall study findings and caveats: Compared with aged donors, long-lived donors showed fewer expanded clones, suggesting selection.

Note on this clonotype: What it binds is not known.

Collection of roughly 9.8 milliliters of peripheral blood was performed for each donor. The use of a sample-barcoded 5' primer and a J-beta primer mix characterized a second PCR of 7 to 11 cycles. In TCRdb, the 5' RACE reads were re-called with MiXCR into one record per CDR3 protein. The sample has nearly 1 million distinct CDR3 sequences, roughly half seen once; the top ten hold about 21%. Trimming took off 2 bases at V and 11 bases at J, with 12 bases between the two ends. Germline-derived CDR1 and CDR2 are MNHNY and SVGAGI (reference sequence). The CDR3 spans 12 residues. The specimen was blood. This clonotype was sampled from a woman in her sixties or seventies in good health. This sequence joins TRBV6-6 and TRBJ1-1; D ambiguous. CDR3 in amino acids: CASSYDGINAFF. The DNA for the CDR3 is TGTGCCAGCAGTTACGACGGTATCAATGCTTTCTTT.